Sequencing of this T cell receptor beta chain was carried out in a study of blood T cell repertoires in COVID-19. Study background: COVID-19 samples, acute and convalescent, were from the United States, Italy and Spain. PBMCs, B-cell-depleted T cells, or T cells provided the cDNA or gDNA that made up the material.

This CDR3 spans 15 amino acids. V was trimmed by 3 bases and J by 3 bases, leaving 12 bases between them. The germline gives CDR1 SGHTS, CDR2 YDEGEE. This clone is a singleton in its sample. Authors' methods: Amplification from reference gene primers served as the basis for estimated nucleated cell counts. The assay was immunoSEQ multiplex PCR, and TCRdb's table has in-frame clones only and misses some. V, J and clone size are those of that table, while D and trimming were read from the DNA. Seen here are some 130,000 clones, 90% observed once, and the top ten hold 3.7%. Input material: peripheral blood. This TCR was sampled from a man in his fifties with active COVID-19. V and J are TRBV5-8 and TRBJ1-4; possible D gene TRBD1, 6 bases. DNA for the CDR3: TGTGCCAGCAGCTACGGGACAAGGCCTAATGAAAAACTGTTTTTT. This encodes CASSYGTRPNEKLFF. Full variable domain (rest looked up from reference TRBV5-8 and TRBJ1-4): EAGVTQSPTHLIKTRGQQATLRCSPISGHTSVYWYQQALGLGLQFLLWYDEGEERNRGNFPPRFSGRQFPNYSSELNVNALELEDSALYLCASSYGTRPNEKLFFGSGTQLSVL.